One sample yielded the 28 T cell receptor beta chains listed below, sequenced in a study of blood T cells in healthy people across ages. Through a sample-barcoded 5' primer and a J-beta primer mix, a second PCR was run for roughly 7 to 11 cycles. A single record per CDR3 protein comes from TCRdb applying MiXCR to the 5' RACE reads. Of roughly 1.4 million distinct CDR3 sequences listed, approximately 59% are singletons. What was sequenced was blood. The source is a man in his late teens or twenties in good health.

The chain recombines TRBV7-2 with TRBJ2-3; 12 bases fit TRBD2. V trimming: 0 bases; J trimming: 7 bases; junction bases outside the gene matches: 8. CDR1 is SGHTA, CDR2 FQGNSA, per germline. The CDR3 has 17 residues. The CDR3 sequence is CASSLAPPSGGANTQYF. For the CDR3, the DNA is TGTGCCAGCAGCTTAGCGCCCCCTAGCGGGGGGGCAAATACGCAGTATTTT.

The chain joins TRBV27 to TRBJ1-1, with 7 bases matching TRBD1. CDR1 is MNHEY and CDR2 is SMNVEV in the germline V gene (reference sequence). This CDR3 spans 15 amino acids. V lost 6 bases to trimming and J lost 5 bases; unmatched junction nucleotides: 12. The CDR3 sequence: CASRAGQAVTTEAFF. The CDR3 bases are TGTGCCAGCAGGGCTGGACAGGCCGTCACGACTGAAGCTTTCTTT.

This rearrangement joins TRBV6-6 to TRBJ2-7; D is undetermined. V was pared by 0 bases and J by 4 bases, with 10 bases between. Germline loops: CDR1 MNHNY, CDR2 SVGAGI (reference sequence). The CDR3 consists of 14 residues. CDR3 coding DNA: TGTGCCAGCAGTTACTCGAAACAAACTTACGAGCAGTACTTC. Translation: CASSYSKQTYEQYF.

V gene TRBV10-3 combines with J gene TRBJ2-1; TRBD1 matches 7 bases. After removal of 5 bases from V and 1 base from J, the junction contained 5 bases not matched to a gene. Germline values: CDR1 ENHRY, CDR2 SYGVKD. The CDR3 runs 15 residues. In DNA form, the CDR3 reads TGTGCCATCAGTACAGGGGAACGATCCTACAATGAGCAGTTCTTC. Its protein is CAISTGERSYNEQFF.

The V call is TRBV10-3, the J call TRBJ1-4; no clear D. Trimming left V 9 bases short and J 1 base short, with 6 bases between. This CDR3 is 12 amino acids long. Germline CDR1 reads ENHRY; CDR2 reads SYGVKD. The CDR3 sequence is CAIRGTNEKLFF. DNA for the CDR3: TGTGCCATTAGAGGAACTAATGAAAAACTGTTTTTT.

The chain employs TRBV3-1 and TRBJ2-7; D is uncertain. V dropped 1 base and J dropped 2 bases, with 9 bases sitting between them. This CDR3 has 14 residues. Germline CDR1 and CDR2: LGHDT and YNNKEL (reference sequence). This chain's CDR3 is CASSQGNRTYEQYF. The CDR3 nucleotides read TGTGCCAGCAGCCAAGGGAACAGAACCTACGAGCAGTACTTC.

The chain is built from TRBV15 and TRBJ2-5; 10 bases fit TRBD2. The J call may be wrong; the DNA end is better matched by TRBJ2-7. The CDR3 loop spans 16 amino acids. The germline gives CDR1 LNHNV, CDR2 YYDKDF (reference sequence). The CDR3, as DNA: TGTGCCACCAGCAGAGACCCTAGCGGGAGAGTCTACGAGCAGTACTTC. Its translation is CATSRDPSGRVYEQYF.

The chain's CDR3 is CASSQRAGISYEQYF. The CDR3 DNA reads as TGTGCCAGCAGCCAACGTGCTGGCATATCCTACGAGCAGTACTTC. The rearrangement uses TRBV3-1 and TRBJ2-7; no reliable D call. CDR1 is LGHDT and CDR2 is YNNKEL in the germline V gene (reference sequence). This CDR3 contains 15 residues. V was clipped by 2 bases and J by 1 base, with 12 bases between them.

This clonotype was counted only a few times. The rearrangement links TRBV28 to TRBJ1-6; D ambiguous. The CDR3 sequence is 16 residues long. Trimming cost V 2 bases and J 14 bases, with 22 bases left between them. Germline V gene data show CDR1 as MDHEN and CDR2 as SYDVKM. The CDR3 bases are TGTGCCAGCAGTTTAAATCCCCGCGGTTCTCCGGCCACCCTCCACTTT. Its protein is CASSLNPRGSPATLHF.

This clonotype was detected once. As DNA, the CDR3 is TGTGCCACCAGTGATTCAATACCAGATACGCAGTATTTT. It yields the protein CATSDSIPDTQYF. The chain links TRBV24-1 to TRBJ2-3; no clear D gene. V was trimmed by 2 bases and J by 4 bases, leaving 6 bases between them. In germline, CDR1 is KGHDR, CDR2 SFDVKD. This CDR3 has 13 amino acids.

For the CDR3, the DNA is TGTGCCATCGGGACAGGGGTAACCTACGAGCAGTACTTC. Translated: CAIGTGVTYEQYF. This chain uses TRBV10-3 with TRBJ2-7; 10 bases align to TRBD1. V was clipped by 8 bases and J by 2 bases; unmatched bases: 3. Germline CDR1 is ENHRY and CDR2 is SYGVKD. The length of the CDR3 is 13 residues.

This clonotype has a handful of counts. The V and J genes are TRBV7-2 and TRBJ1-2; no reliable D call. CDR3 size: 15 residues. V was clipped by 5 bases and J by 1 base, with 14 bases between them. In germline, CDR1 is SGHTA, CDR2 FQGNSA. DNA of the CDR3: TGTGCCAGCAGCCAACGGACCCTACTTAACTATGGCTACACCTTC. As protein: CASSQRTLLNYGYTF.

This clonotype was seen only a few times. The V and J genes are TRBV20-1 and TRBJ2-5; D possibly corresponds to TRBD2 (5 bases). V was shortened by 0 bases and J by 1 base, with 15 bases between the two germline ends. Per germline, CDR1 DFQATT and CDR2 SNEGSKA (reference sequence). The CDR3 has 16 amino acids. CDR3 region: CSARDLFGMGQETQYF. The DNA for the CDR3 is TGCAGTGCTAGAGATCTCTTCGGGATGGGCCAAGAGACCCAGTACTTC.

The chain couples TRBV15 to TRBJ2-7; 7 nucleotides line up with TRBD1. Germline CDR1 and CDR2: LNHNV and YYDKDF (reference sequence). The CDR3 runs to 16 residues. After removal of 4 bases from V and 2 bases from J, the junction contained 11 bases not matched to a gene. CDR3 DNA sequence: TGTGCCACCAGCAACGACGGAGGACAGGCTCCCTACGAGCAGTACTTC. This sequence encodes CATSNDGGQAPYEQYF. Using reference TRBV15 and TRBJ2-7 for the parts outside the CDR3, the full variable domain is DAMVIQNPRYQVTQFGKPVTLSCSQTLNHNVMYWYQQKSSQAPKLLFHYYDKDFNNEADTPDNFQSRRPNTSFCFLDIRSPGLGDTAMYLCATSNDGGQAPYEQYFGPGTRLTVT.

The CDR3 DNA sequence: TGTGCCAGCAGTTGGCGACGGACCGAAGGCGAAAAACTGTTTTTT. This sequence encodes CASSWRRTEGEKLFF. The J gene is TRBJ1-4, the V gene TRBV6-2 or TRBV6-3; D is undetermined. CDR1 and CDR2 (germline): MNHEY, SVGEGT. The CDR3 has 15 residues. V lost 4 bases to trimming and J lost 8 bases, with 17 bases between them.

Remarks on this clonotype: A read error may produce the germline difference seen at one junction end. The rearrangement links TRBV29-1 to TRBJ2-1; unclear D gene. The CDR3 spans 16 residues. Germline V gene lookup returns CDR1 SQVTM and CDR2 ANQGSEA. CDR3 loop: CGVEAPSYSSYNEQFF. For the CDR3, the DNA is TGCGGCGTTGAAGCACCCTCATATAGCTCCTACAATGAGCAGTTCTTC.

The chain uses TRBV21-1 and TRBJ1-2. TRBV21-1 represents a pseudogene. This CDR3 spans 13 amino acids. CDR3 bases: TGTGCCAGCATCACCAAGGGCATCTATGGCTACACCTTC. Amino acid sequence: CASITKGIYGYTF.

The V gene is TRBV18, the J gene TRBJ2-7; D is undetermined. Trimming shortened V by 5 bases and J by 7 bases, and 12 bases separated the two germline ends. Germline V gene lookup returns CDR1 KGHSH and CDR2 LQKENI. CDR3 length: 12 amino acids. The CDR3 protein is CASSSSLREQYF. The CDR3 DNA is TGTGCCAGCTCATCGAGTTTGAGAGAGCAGTACTTC.

As to this clonotype: The germline gene is not matched at one end of the junction; a read error may be the cause. The V call is TRBV5-1, the J call TRBJ2-3; TRBD2 might be the D (6 bases). This CDR3 contains 16 residues. The germline V gene has CDR1 SGHRS and CDR2 YFSETQ. CDR3 loop: CAGSPKSSGPTDTQYF. Here the CDR3 DNA reads TGCGCCGGCAGCCCGAAGAGTAGCGGACCCACAGATACGCAGTATTTT.

The chain carries TRBV12-3 or TRBV12-4 and TRBJ2-7; TRBD1 matches at 9 bases. The CDR3 sequence is 15 residues long. V trimming: 6 bases; J trimming: 1 base; junction bases outside the gene matches: 7. CDR3 loop: CASRASGTGSYEQYF. The CDR3 region has the DNA TGTGCCAGCAGAGCCTCCGGGACAGGGTCCTACGAGCAGTACTTC.

This clonotype was picked up a small number of times. V and J are TRBV7-2 and TRBJ2-1, with TRBD1 identical over 8 bases. This CDR3 is built from 12 residues. The ends lost 5 bases at V and 8 bases at J; junction bases unmatched: 2. The germline gives CDR1 SGHTA, CDR2 FQGNSA. The CDR3 DNA is TGTGCCAGCAGCGTACAGGGGGATGAGCAGTTCTTC. Its translation is CASSVQGDEQFF.

The count of this clonotype is one. CDR3 protein: CASSPRQIHTEAFF. CDR3 coding DNA: TGCGCCAGCAGCCCCCGACAGATCCACACTGAAGCTTTCTTT. V is TRBV4-1 and J is TRBJ1-1; a weak D match, TRBD1 (5 bases). The ends were cut back, 4 bases at V and 3 bases at J, with 12 bases in the middle. The CDR3 has 14 residues. CDR1 and CDR2 from the germline V gene are MGHRA and YSYEKL.

This clonotype was recorded a few times. V usage is TRBV7-8 and J usage is TRBJ2-3; 8 nucleotides match TRBD2. The V gene's germline CDR1 is SGHVS and CDR2 FQNEAQ. The CDR3 sequence is 15 residues long. V shed 5 bases, J shed 0 bases, and the junction held 4 bases outside the gene matches. CDR3 in amino acids: CASSPREGSTDTQYF. DNA of the CDR3: TGTGCCAGCAGCCCCCGGGAGGGCAGCACAGATACGCAGTATTTT.

Comments on this clonotype: One junction end does not reproduce the germline sequence, and a read error may be involved. The V and J genes are TRBV7-9 and TRBJ1-6; 8 bases line up with TRBD1. CDR3 length: 17 residues. The germline V gene encodes CDR1 SEHNR and CDR2 FQNEAQ (reference sequence). The CDR3 bases are TGTGCCGGCAGCGTGACGACAGGGGCCCTCTATAATTCACCCCTCCACTTT. This translates into CAGSVTTGALYNSPLHF.

The V call is TRBV4-1, the J call TRBJ2-3; D uncertain. Germline V CDR1 and CDR2: MGHRA, YSYEKL. The V end was cut by 0 bases, the J end by 1 base, with 14 bases between. The CDR3 totals 17 residues. The CDR3 loop reads CASSQDFAPVGTDTQYF. In DNA form, the CDR3 reads TGCGCCAGCAGCCAAGATTTTGCCCCAGTGGGCACAGATACGCAGTATTTT.

Only one count was recorded for this clonotype. V and J are TRBV29-1 and TRBJ1-2; unclear D gene. CDR3 length equals 16 residues. Per germline, CDR1 SQVTM and CDR2 ANQGSEA. Trimming pared 7 bases from V and 5 bases from J, leaving 26 bases between. The CDR3 sequence: CSAESPRISARYGYTF. The CDR3 DNA sequence: TGCAGCGCCGAGAGCCCCAGGATATCGGCGCGTTATGGCTACACCTTC. Variable domain in full (rest from reference TRBV29-1 and TRBJ1-2): SAVISQKPSRDICQRGTSLTIQCQVDSQVTMMFWYRQQPGQSLTLIATANQGSEATYESGFVIDKFPISRPNLTFSTLTVSNMSPEDSSIYLCSAESPRISARYGYTFGSGTRLTVV.

This clonotype was counted a few times. This CDR3 is CASTNPGTGGGYTF. The CDR3 coding sequence is TGTGCCAGCACCAATCCCGGGACAGGGGGCGGCTACACCTTC. The rearrangement uses TRBV28 and TRBJ1-2; 12 bases line up with TRBD1. The V gene's germline CDR1 is MDHEN and CDR2 SYDVKM. The V and J ends lost 7 bases and 8 bases, in that order; junction bases with no gene match: 8. The CDR3 covers 14 residues.

The chain has TRBV7-9 and TRBJ2-7; tentative D call: TRBD2 (6 bases). CDR3 size: 12 residues. The germline CDR1 and CDR2 sequences are SEHNR and FQNEAQ (reference sequence). Trimming left V 11 bases short and J 1 base short, with 12 bases between. The CDR3 reads CAVRGDSYEQYF. The CDR3 bases are TGTGCCGTGCGGGGAGATTCCTACGAGCAGTACTTC.